These T cell receptor beta chains were read from a single sample in a study of blood T cell repertoires in COVID-19. Assay used: immunoSEQ multiplex PCR; TCRdb lists only in-frame clones, some missing. This table holds 250,000 or so clones, about four fifths found once. The specimen was PBMCs or T cells enriched from blood (not recorded which). The receptors derive from a man in his 60s who had recovered from COVID-19. The CDR3 runs from the conserved cysteine through the conserved F or W. The D gene is left open where the match is weak. For some rows the clone size is stated as once, few or many, or as a class when expanded; others skip it.

j_call	clone_size	d_call	v_call	cdr3_nt	cdr3_aa
TRBJ2-5	NA	NA	TRBV18	TGTGCCAGCTCACCACGGGGCGGACAAGACGGGACCCAGTACTTC	CASSPRGGQDGTQYF
TRBJ2-7	once	NA	TRBV14	TGTGCCAGCAGGCGGGGGGACAGGGACTACGAGCAGTACTTC	CASRRGDRDYEQYF
TRBJ1-3	NA	NA	TRBV15	TGTGCCACCAGCAGAGATCTTGTAGGGGCAGGGCGCTCTGGAAACACCATATATTTT	CATSRDLVGAGRSGNTIYF
TRBJ2-7	NA	TRBD1	TRBV11-2	TGTGCCAGCATCGTACTTAAGGACAGGTTCTACTACGAGCAGTACTTC	CASIVLKDRFYYEQYF
TRBJ2-3	few	NA	TRBV12-3/TRBV12-4	TGTGCCAGCAGTTTGGAGGATACGCAGTATTTT	CASSLEDTQYF
TRBJ2-6	few	NA	TRBV27	TGTGCCAGCAGTACTATACTAGCAACAAGCTCTGGGGCCAACGTCCTGACTTTC	CASSTILATSSGANVLTF
TRBJ1-1	NA	TRBD1	TRBV10-3	TGTGCCATCAGAGGGACAGGGAACACTGAAGCTTTCTTT	CAIRGTGNTEAFF
TRBJ2-3	NA	NA	TRBV7-9	TGTGCCAGCAGCTTAGTGGCGGGGGCCAGCACAGATACGCAGTATTTT	CASSLVAGASTDTQYF
TRBJ1-1	NA	NA	TRBV7-2	TGTGCCAGCAGCTCCGACAGGTGGAACACTGAAGCTTTCTTT	CASSSDRWNTEAFF
TRBJ2-7	NA	TRBD1	TRBV27	TGTGCCAGCAGTTTGACAGGGGTTCGGGCCTACGAGCAGTACTTC	CASSLTGVRAYEQYF